These T cell receptor beta chains were read from a single sample in a study of blood T cell repertoires in COVID-19. The table came from immunoSEQ multiplex PCR; TCRdb's copy has only in-frame clones and leaves some out. The table lists some 200,000 clones, about 86% of them singletons. Specimen: peripheral blood. All receptors come from a woman aged 55-75 years with acute or convalescent COVID-19. CDR3s include the opening cysteine and the closing phenylalanine or tryptophan. The order of the fields is D gene, V gene, J gene, clone size, CDR3 DNA, CDR3 protein. The D gene is left open where the match is weak. A row's size may be missing; if present it is once, few, many or a size class.

TRBD1	TRBV3-1/TRBV3-2	TRBJ1-6	.	TGTGCCAGCAGCCGTCGTCAGGGGGATTCACCCCTCCACTTT	CASSRRQGDSPLHF
.	TRBV6-5	TRBJ1-4	.	TGTGCCAGCAGTTACGGGCCGGTAATAACTAATGAAAAACTGTTTTTT	CASSYGPVITNEKLFF
.	TRBV6-1	TRBJ1-6	.	TGTGCCAGCAGTGAACAGGGACCCCTCCACTTT	CASSEQGPLHF
TRBD1	TRBV18	TRBJ1-1	few	TGTGCCAGCTCACCGCAGAGGGGGCACACTGAAGCTTTCTTT	CASSPQRGHTEAFF
TRBD1	TRBV7-9	TRBJ1-4	.	TGTGCCAGCAGCTTTTCAGGGGGCTTGGAAAAACTGTTTTTT	CASSFSGGLEKLFF
.	TRBV2	TRBJ1-2	.	TGTGCCAGCGCCGGACAGTTAGAGGGCTACACCTTC	CASAGQLEGYTF
.	TRBV6-5	TRBJ1-1	.	TGTGCCAGCAGAGCACAGAAGAACACTGAAGCTTTCTTT	CASRAQKNTEAFF
.	TRBV27	TRBJ2-6	.	TGTGCCACCGGTTGGGGGGCTGGGGCCAACGTCCTGACTTTC	CATGWGAGANVLTF
.	TRBV7-2	TRBJ1-2	.	TGTGCCAGCAGCACCACGCGACAGGTCACGTATGGCTACACCTTC	CASSTTRQVTYGYTF
.	TRBV4-2	TRBJ2-1	.	TGTGCCAGCAGCCAAGATGTCCAGGGGGGTAGAAGGGAGCAGTTCTTC	CASSQDVQGGRREQFF
TRBD1	TRBV6-1	TRBJ1-5	.	TGTGCCAGCAGTGCAACAGGGGTCAGGGGCAATCAGCCCCAGCATTTT	CASSATGVRGNQPQHF
TRBD2	TRBV14	TRBJ2-1	few	TGTGCCAGCAGGCTGACTAGCGGTTATTACAATGAGCAGTTCTTC	CASRLTSGYYNEQFF
TRBD1	TRBV18	TRBJ1-5	few	TGTGCCAGCTCACCACAACAGGGGTTTGGCCAGCCCCAGCATTTT	CASSPQQGFGQPQHF
.	TRBV28	TRBJ2-4	.	TGTGCCAGCAGCCGAGTCCGTATGGCCAAAAACATTCAGTACTTC	CASSRVRMAKNIQYF
.	TRBV3-1/TRBV3-2	TRBJ2-7	.	TGTGCCAGCAGCCCAGGGGGACTCTCCTACGAGCAGTACTTC	CASSPGGLSYEQYF
TRBD1	TRBV5-4	TRBJ1-6	.	TGTGCCAGCAGCTCACAAGGACAGGGAGTCCACTTT	CASSSQGQGVHF
.	TRBV27	TRBJ1-5	.	TGTGCCAGCAGGCAGACAGGAAATCAGCCCCAGCATTTT	CASRQTGNQPQHF
TRBD2	TRBV5-1	TRBJ2-1	.	TGCGCCAGCAGTTACCTGGCGGGGGGGAATAATGAGCAGTTCTTC	CASSYLAGGNNEQFF
.	TRBV10-3	TRBJ1-1	once	TGTGCCATTTCACAGGGTGTCACTGAAGCTTTCTTT	CAISQGVTEAFF